The 18 T cell receptor beta chains below were found in one sample sequenced in a study of blood T cell repertoires in COVID-19. Assay: immunoSEQ multiplex PCR; the TCRdb copy retains only in-frame clones and omits some. The sample holds 200,000 to 300,000 clones, about 82% seen once. Source material: peripheral blood. The origin of the receptors is a woman between 55 and 75 years old with active or convalescent COVID-19.

This rearrangement joins TRBV19 to TRBJ2-7, with 7 bases that match TRBD2. The CDR3 sequence is 13 residues long. CDR1 is LNHDA, CDR2 SQIVND, per germline (reference sequence). V lost 5 bases to trimming and J lost 3 bases; unmatched junction nucleotides: 4. The CDR3 reads CASSAPGGYEQYF. Written as DNA, the CDR3 is TGTGCCAGTAGTGCTCCGGGGGGCTACGAGCAGTACTTC.

V gene TRBV5-6 combines with J gene TRBJ1-1; 8 positions agree with TRBD1. CDR1 and CDR2 (germline): SGHDT, YYEEEE. J gave up 0 bases and V 6 bases, and 7 bases lay outside the gene matches. CDR3 size: 15 residues. This chain's CDR3 is CASNLPGQVNTEAFF. Written as DNA, the CDR3 is TGTGCCAGCAATCTGCCGGGACAGGTGAACACTGAAGCTTTCTTT.

V usage is TRBV6-1 and J usage is TRBJ1-6, with D perhaps TRBD1 (5 bases). There are 17 residues in the CDR3. Trimming removed 1 base from V and 6 bases from J, with 16 bases in between. Per germline, CDR1 MNHNS and CDR2 SASEGT. The CDR3 is CASSEEWGVLINSPLHF. The CDR3 bases are TGTGCCAGCAGTGAAGAGTGGGGGGTCCTCATTAATTCACCCCTCCACTTT.

This rearrangement joins TRBV5-4 to TRBJ2-1; tentatively, D is TRBD1 (5 bases). This CDR3 contains 16 residues. Germline-derived CDR1 and CDR2 are SGHNT and YYREEE (reference sequence). V lost 2 bases and J lost 0, with 12 bases in between. The CDR3 spells CASSFDQGSSYNEQFF. The DNA of the CDR3 is TGTGCCAGCAGCTTTGATCAGGGAAGCTCCTACAATGAGCAGTTCTTC.

The V call is TRBV23-1, the J call TRBJ1-1; TRBD1 aligns across 8 bases. TRBV23-1 is given ORF status, its function remaining uncertain. The CDR3 covers 15 residues. With 6 bases clipped from V and 2 bases from J, the junction kept 8 bases outside the gene matches. CDR3 loop: CASRKDRDFNTEAFF. The CDR3 DNA reads TGCGCCAGCAGGAAGGACAGGGACTTTAACACTGAAGCTTTCTTT.

The J gene is TRBJ2-7, the V gene TRBV11-2; TRBD2 might be the D (6 bases). Germline assignment: CDR1 SGHAT and CDR2 FQNNGV. Deletions cut 6 bases from V and 4 bases from J, with 19 bases between. CDR3 length: 15 amino acids. The CDR3 loop reads CASSPIVGGGYEQYF. CDR3 DNA: TGTGCCAGCAGTCCGATTGTGGGAGGAGGGTACGAGCAGTACTTC.

The gene calls are TRBV6-1 and TRBJ1-4; D gene ambiguous. Germline V CDR1 and CDR2: MNHNS, SASEGT. The CDR3 extends over 16 amino acids. The ends were cut back, 2 bases at V and 0 bases at J, with 10 bases in the middle. The CDR3 region is CASSELDTATNEKLFF. The DNA for the CDR3 is TGTGCCAGCAGTGAATTAGACACTGCAACTAATGAAAAACTGTTTTTT.

This chain links TRBV5-1 with TRBJ2-1; D might be TRBD2 (6 bases). CDR3 length: 14 amino acids. Germline V lookup: CDR1 SGHRS, CDR2 YFSETQ. Trimming removed 2 bases from V and 4 bases from J, with 10 bases in between. CDR3 amino acids: CASSFRERYNEQFF. DNA of the CDR3: TGCGCCAGCAGCTTTCGGGAGCGGTACAATGAGCAGTTCTTC.

This chain uses TRBV5-1 with TRBJ2-2, with D unresolved. Germline V gives CDR1 SGHRS, CDR2 YFSETQ. The CDR3 runs 15 residues. V gave up 4 bases and J gave up 1 base, with 11 bases separating them. The CDR3 nucleotides are TGCGCCAGCAGCCTACAATCAGGGAACACCGGGGAGCTGTTTTTT. Amino acids: CASSLQSGNTGELFF.

V usage is TRBV3-1 (or the pseudogene TRBV3-2) and J usage is TRBJ1-2; 8 bases fit TRBD1. The V segment lost 1 base and the J segment 8 bases; nucleotides outside the gene matches: 9. The CDR3 has 15 amino acids. In germline, CDR1 is LGHDT, CDR2 YNNKEL (reference sequence). CDR3 bases: TGTGCCAGCAGCCAAGTGGACAGGGACCCTCGGGGCTACACCTTC. It codes for CASSQVDRDPRGYTF.

The CDR3 nucleotides are TGTGCCAGCAGCCAGGGACAGGGGACCTCACCCCTCCACTTT. Translated, it gives CASSQGQGTSPLHF. The chain carries TRBV3-1 (or the pseudogene TRBV3-2) and TRBJ1-6, with 10 bases lining up with TRBD1. With 3 bases clipped from V and 10 bases from J, the junction kept 3 bases outside the gene matches. Germline CDR1 and CDR2: LGHDT and YNNKEL (reference sequence). The CDR3 totals 14 residues.

V usage is TRBV5-4 and J usage is TRBJ2-7; 9 nucleotides line up with TRBD2. Trimming at V came to 1 base and at J to 5 bases, leaving 4 bases not matched to a gene. The CDR3 is made up of 14 amino acids. Germline V gene data show CDR1 as SGHNT and CDR2 as YYREEE (reference sequence). The CDR3, as DNA: TGTGCCAGCAGCTTGTTAGCGGGAGTCGACGAGCAGTACTTC. This encodes CASSLLAGVDEQYF.

V is TRBV29-1 and J is TRBJ1-1; D remains unclear. Deletions cut 0 bases from V and 4 bases from J, with 15 bases between. Germline-derived CDR1 and CDR2 are SQVTM and ANQGSEA. This CDR3 has 15 residues. The CDR3 nucleotides read TGCAGCGTTGAAGATCTTACCCCGGTACGCACTGAAGCTTTCTTT. This translates into CSVEDLTPVRTEAFF.

The chain combines TRBV5-5 with TRBJ1-2; D may be TRBD1 (5 bases). The CDR3 is 13 amino acids. Trimming pared 1 base from V and 5 bases from J, leaving 9 bases between. Per germline, CDR1 SGHKS and CDR2 YYEKEE (reference sequence). CDR3 DNA sequence: TGTGCCAGCAGCTTGACAGGACGTTATGGCTACACCTTC. Encoded protein: CASSLTGRYGYTF.

The gene calls are TRBV27 and TRBJ2-3, with a weak D call TRBD2 (6 bases). In germline, CDR1 is MNHEY, CDR2 SMNVEV (reference sequence). CDR3 length: 17 amino acids. Between the trimmed V and J ends, which lost 3 bases and 0 bases, there was a span of 16 bases. The CDR3 DNA reads as TGTGCCAGCAGTTTGAGGAGGGGCCGTGCAAGCACAGATACGCAGTATTTT. It yields the protein CASSLRRGRASTDTQYF.

This clone was seen more than once but under ten times. This chain connects TRBV9 to TRBJ2-2; possibly TRBD1 for D (5 bases). The CDR3 totals 10 residues. Germline V CDR1 and CDR2: SGDLS, YYNGEE. With 7 bases removed from V and 8 bases from J, the gap between germline ends came to 6 bases. The CDR3 nucleotides read TGTGCCAGCGGGGCGGGGGAGCTGTTTTTT. Protein product: CASGAGELFF.

The gene calls are TRBV27 and TRBJ1-1; maybe TRBD1 (5 bases). The germline V gene has CDR1 MNHEY and CDR2 SMNVEV (reference sequence). The CDR3 spans 14 residues. The ends were cut back, 7 bases at V and 5 bases at J, with 17 bases in the middle. CDR3 in amino acids: CASNWGEGGTEAFF. The CDR3 DNA reads as TGTGCCAGCAATTGGGGGGAGGGTGGGACTGAAGCTTTCTTT.

This sequence joins TRBV20-1 and TRBJ2-1; perhaps TRBD1 as D (6 bases). V was pared by 5 bases and J by 4 bases, with 6 bases between. In germline, CDR1 is DFQATT, CDR2 SNEGSKA (reference sequence). The CDR3 has 11 residues. CDR3 sequence reads: CSAGQYNEQFF. The DNA of the CDR3 is TGCAGTGCTGGACAGTACAATGAGCAGTTCTTC.